This record looks at one T cell receptor (beta chain) sequence and its context. Its antigen is unknown. Other DNA sequences within the sample encode an identical CDR3. Sequenced by immunoSEQ multiplex PCR; TCRdb stores in-frame clones only, minus some. Of some 350,000 clones in the sample, about nine tenths are singletons; the top ten hold 1% to 1.5%. V lost 0 bases and J 4 bases, leaving 9 bases between the germline ends. CDR3 length equals 14 residues. Germline assignment: CDR1 KGHSH and CDR2 LQKENI. The data were taken from a study of cytomegalovirus exposure and HLA in healthy donors. General study results and limits: The tendency of first-cohort TCR clusters to co-occur in the 120 or so validation repertoires was the finding of a later analysis.

The sample comprised PBMCs. The TCR sequence derives from a woman in her twenties or thirties in good health and CMV-seropositive. The rearrangement joins TRBV18 to TRBJ1-2; TRBD1 might be the D (5 bases). The CDR3 loop is CASSPPTESYGYTF. CDR3 bases: TGTGCCAGCTCACCACCGACAGAAAGCTATGGCTACACCTTC.